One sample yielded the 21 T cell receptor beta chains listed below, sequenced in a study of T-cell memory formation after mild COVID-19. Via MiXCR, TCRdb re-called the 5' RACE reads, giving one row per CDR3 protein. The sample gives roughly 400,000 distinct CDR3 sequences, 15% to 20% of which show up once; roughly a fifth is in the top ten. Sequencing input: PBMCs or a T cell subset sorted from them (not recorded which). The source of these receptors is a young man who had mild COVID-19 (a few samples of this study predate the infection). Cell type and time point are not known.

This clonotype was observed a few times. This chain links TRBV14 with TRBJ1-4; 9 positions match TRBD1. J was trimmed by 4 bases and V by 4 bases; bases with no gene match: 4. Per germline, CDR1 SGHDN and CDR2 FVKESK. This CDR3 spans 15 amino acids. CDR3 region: CASSPRDRVNEKLFF. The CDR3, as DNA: TGTGCCAGCAGCCCACGGGACAGGGTTAATGAAAAACTGTTTTTT. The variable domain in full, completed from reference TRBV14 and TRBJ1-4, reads EAGVTQFPSHSVIEKGQTVTLRCDPISGHDNLYWYRRVMGKEIKFLLHFVKESKQDESGMPNNRFLAERTGGTYSTLKVQPAELEDSGVYFCASSPRDRVNEKLFFGSGTQLSVL.

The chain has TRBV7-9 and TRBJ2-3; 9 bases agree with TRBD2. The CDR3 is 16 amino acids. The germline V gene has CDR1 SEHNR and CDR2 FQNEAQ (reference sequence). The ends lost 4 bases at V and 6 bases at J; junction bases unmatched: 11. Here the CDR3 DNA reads TGTGCCAGCAGCTCAAGGACTAGCGTCCCGTCGGATACGCAGTATTTT. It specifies CASSSRTSVPSDTQYF.

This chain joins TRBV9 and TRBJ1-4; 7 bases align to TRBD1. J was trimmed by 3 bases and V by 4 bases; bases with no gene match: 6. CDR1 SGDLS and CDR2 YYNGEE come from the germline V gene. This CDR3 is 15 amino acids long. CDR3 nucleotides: TGTGCCAGCAGCACCCAGACAGGGCCTAATGAAAAACTGTTTTTT. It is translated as CASSTQTGPNEKLFF.

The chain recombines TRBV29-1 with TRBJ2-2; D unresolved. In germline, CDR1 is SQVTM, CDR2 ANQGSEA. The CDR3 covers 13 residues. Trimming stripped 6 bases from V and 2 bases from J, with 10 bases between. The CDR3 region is CSVRQLNTGELFF. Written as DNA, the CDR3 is TGCAGCGTGCGTCAGCTTAACACCGGGGAGCTGTTTTTT.

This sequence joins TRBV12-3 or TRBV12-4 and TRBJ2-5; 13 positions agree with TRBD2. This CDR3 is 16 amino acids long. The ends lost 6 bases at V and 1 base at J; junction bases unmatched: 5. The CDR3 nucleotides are TGTGCCAGCAGCCCAACTAGCGGGGGGGGCCAAGAGACCCAGTACTTC. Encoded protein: CASSPTSGGGQETQYF.

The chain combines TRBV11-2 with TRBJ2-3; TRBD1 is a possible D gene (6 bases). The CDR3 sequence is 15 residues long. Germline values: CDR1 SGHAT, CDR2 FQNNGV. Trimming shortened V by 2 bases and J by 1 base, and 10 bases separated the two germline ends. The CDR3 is CASSLMAGGTDTQYF. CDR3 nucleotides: TGTGCCAGCAGCTTAATGGCAGGGGGCACAGATACGCAGTATTTT.

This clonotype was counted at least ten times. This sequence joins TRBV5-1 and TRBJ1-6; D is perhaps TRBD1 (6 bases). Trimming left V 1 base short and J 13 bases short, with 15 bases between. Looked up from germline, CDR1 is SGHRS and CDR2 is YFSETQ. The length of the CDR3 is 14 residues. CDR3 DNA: TGCGCCAGCAGCTTGACGACAGGTGTTCGTCCCCTCCACTTT. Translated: CASSLTTGVRPLHF.

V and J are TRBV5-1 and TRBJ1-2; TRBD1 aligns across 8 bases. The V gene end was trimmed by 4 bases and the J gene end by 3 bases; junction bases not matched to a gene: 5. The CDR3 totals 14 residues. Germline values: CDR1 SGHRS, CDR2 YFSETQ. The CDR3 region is CASSPKTGDYGYTF. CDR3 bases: TGCGCCAGCAGCCCTAAGACAGGGGACTATGGCTACACCTTC.

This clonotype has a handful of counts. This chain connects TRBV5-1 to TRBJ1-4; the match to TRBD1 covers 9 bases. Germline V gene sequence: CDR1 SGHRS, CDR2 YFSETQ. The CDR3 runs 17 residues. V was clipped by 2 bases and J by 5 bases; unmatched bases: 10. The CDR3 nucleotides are TGCGCCAGCAGCTTTGGGACAGGGTTGATTGGAAATGAAAAACTGTTTTTT. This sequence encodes CASSFGTGLIGNEKLFF.

DNA of the CDR3: TGTGCCAGCATCCGTTCTGTCCGGGGGGGGAACTATGGCTACACCTTC. This translates into CASIRSVRGGNYGYTF. V and J are TRBV7-2 and TRBJ1-2; tentatively, D is TRBD1 (5 bases). Germline values: CDR1 SGHTA, CDR2 FQGNSA. CDR3 size: 16 residues. The V end lost 7 bases, the J end lost 2 bases, and 20 bases lay between the germline ends.

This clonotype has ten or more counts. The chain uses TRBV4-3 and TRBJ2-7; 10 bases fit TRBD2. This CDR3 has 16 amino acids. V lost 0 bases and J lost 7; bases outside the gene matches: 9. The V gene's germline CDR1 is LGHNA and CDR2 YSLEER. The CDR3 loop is CASSQEIAGGASEQYF. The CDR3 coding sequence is TGCGCCAGCAGCCAAGAGATAGCGGGGGGCGCGAGTGAGCAGTACTTC.

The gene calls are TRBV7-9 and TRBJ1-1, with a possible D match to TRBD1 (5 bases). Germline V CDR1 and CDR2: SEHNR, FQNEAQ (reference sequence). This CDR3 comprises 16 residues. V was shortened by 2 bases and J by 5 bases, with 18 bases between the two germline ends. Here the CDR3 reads CASSLSGGSGGTEAFF. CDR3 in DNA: TGTGCCAGCAGCTTAAGTGGAGGCAGCGGGGGAACTGAAGCTTTCTTT.

The CDR3 DNA reads TGCAGTGCGAGGCCAGGGGGGCTCCAAGAGACCCAGTACTTC. It codes for CSARPGGLQETQYF. V is TRBV20-1 and J is TRBJ2-5; TRBD1 might be the D (7 bases). CDR1 is DFQATT and CDR2 is SNEGSKA in the germline V gene (reference sequence). V shed 6 bases and J shed 1 base, with 15 bases lying between them. The CDR3 is 14 residues long.

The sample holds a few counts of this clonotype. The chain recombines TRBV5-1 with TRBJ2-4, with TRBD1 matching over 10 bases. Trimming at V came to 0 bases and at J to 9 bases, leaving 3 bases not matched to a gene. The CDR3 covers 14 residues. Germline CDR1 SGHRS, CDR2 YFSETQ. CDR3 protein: CASSLGTGGIIQYF. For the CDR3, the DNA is TGCGCCAGCAGCTTGGGGACAGGGGGGATCATTCAGTACTTC.

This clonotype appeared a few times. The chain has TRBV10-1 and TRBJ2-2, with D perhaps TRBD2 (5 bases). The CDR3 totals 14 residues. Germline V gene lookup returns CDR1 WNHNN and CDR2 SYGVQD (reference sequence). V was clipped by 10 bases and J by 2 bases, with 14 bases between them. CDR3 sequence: CATRPGINTGELFF. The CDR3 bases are TGCGCCACCCGCCCGGGGATAAACACCGGGGAGCTGTTTTTT.

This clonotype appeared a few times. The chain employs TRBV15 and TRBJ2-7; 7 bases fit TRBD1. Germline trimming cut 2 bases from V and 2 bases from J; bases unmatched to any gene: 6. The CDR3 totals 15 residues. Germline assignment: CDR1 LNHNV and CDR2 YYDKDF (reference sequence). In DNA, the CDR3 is TGTGCCACCAGCAGACCCGGGACAGTACCCTACGAGCAGTACTTC. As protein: CATSRPGTVPYEQYF.

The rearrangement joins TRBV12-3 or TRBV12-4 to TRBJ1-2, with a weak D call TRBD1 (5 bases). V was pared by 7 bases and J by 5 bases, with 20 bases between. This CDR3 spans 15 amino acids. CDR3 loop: CASTSGPIPPYGYTF. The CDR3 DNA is TGTGCCAGCACCTCGGGGCCGATCCCACCTTATGGCTACACCTTC.

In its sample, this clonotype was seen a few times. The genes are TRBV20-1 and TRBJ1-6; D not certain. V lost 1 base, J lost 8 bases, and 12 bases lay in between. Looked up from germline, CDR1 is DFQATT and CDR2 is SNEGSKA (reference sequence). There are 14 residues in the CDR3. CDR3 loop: CSARAERVHSPLHF. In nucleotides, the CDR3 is TGCAGTGCTAGAGCGGAAAGGGTCCATTCACCCCTCCACTTT.

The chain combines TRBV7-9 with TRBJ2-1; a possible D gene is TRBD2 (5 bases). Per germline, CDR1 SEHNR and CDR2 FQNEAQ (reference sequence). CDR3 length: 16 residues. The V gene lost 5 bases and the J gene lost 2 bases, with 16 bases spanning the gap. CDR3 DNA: TGTGCCAGCAGCCTTCCGGGTCTAGCTCCCTACAATGAGCAGTTCTTC. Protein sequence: CASSLPGLAPYNEQFF.

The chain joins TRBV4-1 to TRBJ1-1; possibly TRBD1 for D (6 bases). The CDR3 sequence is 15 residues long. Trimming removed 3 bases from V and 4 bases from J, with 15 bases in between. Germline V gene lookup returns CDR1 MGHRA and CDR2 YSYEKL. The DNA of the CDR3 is TGCGCCAGCAGCCAGGGCCAGGGGCCTGGCACTGAAGCTTTCTTT. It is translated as CASSQGQGPGTEAFF.

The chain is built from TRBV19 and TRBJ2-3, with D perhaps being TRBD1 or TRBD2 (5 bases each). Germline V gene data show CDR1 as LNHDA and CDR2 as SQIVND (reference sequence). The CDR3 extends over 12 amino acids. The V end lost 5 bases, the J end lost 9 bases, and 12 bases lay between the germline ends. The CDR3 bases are TGTGCCAGTAGTTGGGGGATGAGGACGCAGTATTTT. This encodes CASSWGMRTQYF.